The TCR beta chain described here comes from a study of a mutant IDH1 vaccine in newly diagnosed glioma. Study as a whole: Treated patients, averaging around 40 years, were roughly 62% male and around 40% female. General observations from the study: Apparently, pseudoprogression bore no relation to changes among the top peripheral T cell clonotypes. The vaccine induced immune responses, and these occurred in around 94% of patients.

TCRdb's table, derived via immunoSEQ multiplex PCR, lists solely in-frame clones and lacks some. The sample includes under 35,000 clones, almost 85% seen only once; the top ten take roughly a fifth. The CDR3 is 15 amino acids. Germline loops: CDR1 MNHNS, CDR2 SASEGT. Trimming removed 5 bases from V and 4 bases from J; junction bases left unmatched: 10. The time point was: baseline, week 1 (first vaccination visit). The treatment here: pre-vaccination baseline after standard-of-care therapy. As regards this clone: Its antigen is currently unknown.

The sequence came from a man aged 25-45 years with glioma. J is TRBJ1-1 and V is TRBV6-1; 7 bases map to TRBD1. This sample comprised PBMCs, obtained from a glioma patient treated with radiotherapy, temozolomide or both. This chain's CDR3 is CASSTGDSVSTEAFF. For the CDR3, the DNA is TGTGCCAGCAGTACAGGGGATTCGGTGAGCACTGAAGCTTTCTTT.